This T cell receptor (beta chain) was recorded in a study of blood T cell repertoires in COVID-19. Overall study: COVID-19 samples from acute and convalescent phases originated in the United States, Italy and Spain. Sample material is recorded as cDNA or gDNA derived from T cells, B-cell-depleted T cells, or PBMCs.

Methods used by the authors: Nucleated cell counts were estimated from reference gene primer amplification. Only in-frame clones appear in the TCRdb table, and some are missing; sequencing was by immunoSEQ multiplex PCR. That table furnishes V, J and clone size, whereas the DNA furnished D and trimming. The repertoire holds about 310,000 clones, with nearly 90% as singletons. V lost 1 base and J lost 8; bases outside the gene matches: 10. The germline gives CDR1 SGHDT, CDR2 YYEEEE. The CDR3 consists of 16 residues. Followed longitudinally, the Seattle patients had been enrolled during active infection.

This clonotype was obtained from a woman in her thirties or forties with COVID-19, enrolled during active disease. The source material was peripheral blood. V usage is TRBV5-6 and J usage is TRBJ2-4; TRBD1 matches 9 bases. The DNA of the CDR3 is TGTGCCAGCAGCTTGTATACAGGACAGGGGTGGGACATTCAGTACTTC. Amino acids: CASSLYTGQGWDIQYF.